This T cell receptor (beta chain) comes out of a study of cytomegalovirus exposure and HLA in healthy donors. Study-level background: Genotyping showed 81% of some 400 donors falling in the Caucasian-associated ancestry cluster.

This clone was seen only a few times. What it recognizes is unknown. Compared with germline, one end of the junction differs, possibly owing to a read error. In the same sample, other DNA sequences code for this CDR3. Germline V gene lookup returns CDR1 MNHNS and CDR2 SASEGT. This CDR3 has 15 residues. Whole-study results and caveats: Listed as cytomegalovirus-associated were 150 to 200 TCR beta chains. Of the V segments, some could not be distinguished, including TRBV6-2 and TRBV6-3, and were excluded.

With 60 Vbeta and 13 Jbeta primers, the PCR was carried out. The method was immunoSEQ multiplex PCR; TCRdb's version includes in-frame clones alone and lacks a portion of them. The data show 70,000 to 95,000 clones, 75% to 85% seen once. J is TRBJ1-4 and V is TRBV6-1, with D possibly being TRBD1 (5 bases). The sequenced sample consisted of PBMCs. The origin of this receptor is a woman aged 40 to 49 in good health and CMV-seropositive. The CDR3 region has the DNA TGTGCCAGCAGCACAGGACCTGCAACTAACGAAAAACTGTTTTTT. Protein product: CASSTGPATNEKLFF.